A selection of T cell receptor beta chains follows, all from one sample in a study of blood T cells in healthy people across ages. TCRdb itself ran the 5' RACE reads through MiXCR, one entry per CDR3 protein. Among roughly 650,000 distinct CDR3 sequences listed, approximately 29% were seen once. The sequenced material came from blood. The receptor source for this set is a woman older than 75 in good health. Each CDR3 is given with its conserved first and last residue. Clone size appears in some rows only: once, few, many, or a class for an expanded clone.

j_call clone_size v_call cdr3_aa
TRBJ1-1 many TRBV29-1 CSVAGTGGNTEAFF
TRBJ2-6 many TRBV6-1 CASRGRASGANVLTF
TRBJ2-7 many TRBV11-1 CASSLSGSGYEQYF
TRBJ2-1 many TRBV27 CASATSGGANEQFF
TRBJ2-7 many TRBV12-3/TRBV12-4 CASSKTGGDSEQYF
TRBJ1-5 NA TRBV19 CASQTYGQASQPQHF
TRBJ2-7 few TRBV28 CASRPITGVAPYEQYF
TRBJ1-1 NA TRBV5-6 CASTRARNTEAFF
TRBJ2-7 many TRBV12-3/TRBV12-4 CASRYQGSSYEQYF
TRBJ2-1 NA TRBV28 CASSFLETSGRRNEQFF
TRBJ1-1 few TRBV30 CAWRGTGGPEAFF
TRBJ2-5 NA TRBV7-9 CASSNSGTGGRNEQYF
TRBJ2-7 many TRBV3-1 CASTPPGSSYEQYF
TRBJ1-2 NA TRBV12-3/TRBV12-4 CASRDRGGYTF
NA NA TRBV6-5 CASSGGARPYNEQYF
TRBJ2-7 many TRBV28 CASGWTLSYEQYF
TRBJ1-6 many TRBV4-2 CASSQALRTSKPLHF
TRBJ1-2 NA TRBV6-6 CASSPAGGYTF
TRBJ1-2 many TRBV29-1 CSVVGGRDIHGYTF
TRBJ1-1 NA TRBV20-1 CSAPLRQNTEAFF
TRBJ1-2 many TRBV9 CASSGTVGNYGYTF
TRBJ2-4 NA TRBV28 CASSLGTLQNIQYF
TRBJ2-6 NA TRBV20-1 CSARGGANVLTF
NA NA TRBV6-6 CASSKPGQGRYEQYF
TRBJ1-2 once TRBV12-3/TRBV12-4 CASSLGEVYGYTF
TRBJ1-6 few TRBV5-1 CASSLAQGRYNSPLHF
TRBJ1-2 NA TRBV12-3/TRBV12-4 CASTQNGDVGYGYTF
TRBJ2-7 many TRBV9 CASSPWDRAYEQYF
TRBJ2-7 many TRBV9 CASSRFDRDFSYEQYF
TRBJ2-7 NA TRBV20-1 CSASLAGGKTYEQYF
TRBJ2-1 many TRBV6-5 CASRRTGVGNEQFF
TRBJ1-1 NA TRBV20-1 CSALRQPGNTEAFF
TRBJ1-6 few TRBV6-6 CASSYSGDGNSPLHF
TRBJ2-7 many TRBV27 CASSSQPLLASGEQYF
TRBJ2-6 many TRBV4-2 CASSPKGVVGANVLTF
TRBJ1-4 many TRBV4-2 CASSQGDRRPNEKLFF
TRBJ1-5 NA TRBV27 CASSLAGTGGSQPQHF